This T cell receptor beta chain stems from a study of glioma-infiltrating T cells. Points from the study as a whole: Non-neoplastic patients had below-expected tissue-blood divergence, while all gliomas exceeded expectation.

Remarks on this clonotype: The target antigen is unknown. One junction end disagrees with the germline gene, perhaps due to a read error.

This CDR3 has 16 amino acids. Per the germline V gene, CDR1 is SEHNR and CDR2 is FQNEAQ (reference sequence). The iRepertoire nested amplicon-rescue multiplex PCR amplified TCR alpha and beta CDR3s from RNA. TCRdb re-analysed the multiplex PCR reads in MiXCR, keeping a single row per CDR3 protein. The sample contains roughly 40,000 distinct CDR3 sequences, about a fifth of which appear only once. Sequencing input: glioma tissue, nonneoplastic brain tissue, or PBMCs (not recorded which). The receptor comes from a human donor with low-grade glioma or glioblastoma, undergoing nonglioma brain surgery, or in good health (not recorded which). This sequence joins TRBV7-9 and TRBJ2-5; D is possibly TRBD2 (6 bases). The CDR3 DNA sequence: TGTGCCAGCCGCTTCTACCCGGGAGCGGACCAAGAGACCCAGTACTTC. Translation gives CASRFYPGADQETQYF.